The present T cell receptor beta chain was sequenced within a study of CD4+ T cells in melanoma. The V gene's germline CDR1 is MNHEY and CDR2 SVGAGI. The CDR3 runs to 14 residues. Losses at the gene ends were 2 bases for V and 8 bases for J; bases not matched to a gene: 8. Assay used: immunoSEQ multiplex PCR; TCRdb lists only in-frame clones, some missing. The sample has 15,000 to 20,000 clones; over 70% are singletons. This TCR came from a human donor with melanoma. This chain links TRBV6-5 with TRBJ1-2, with 7 bases aligning to TRBD1. Sequencing was carried out using cells from a culture (not recorded whether cultured in vitro). The CDR3 bases are TGTGCCAGCAGTTACCTTACAGGGGTGGGGGGCTACACCTTC. Translation gives CASSYLTGVGGYTF.